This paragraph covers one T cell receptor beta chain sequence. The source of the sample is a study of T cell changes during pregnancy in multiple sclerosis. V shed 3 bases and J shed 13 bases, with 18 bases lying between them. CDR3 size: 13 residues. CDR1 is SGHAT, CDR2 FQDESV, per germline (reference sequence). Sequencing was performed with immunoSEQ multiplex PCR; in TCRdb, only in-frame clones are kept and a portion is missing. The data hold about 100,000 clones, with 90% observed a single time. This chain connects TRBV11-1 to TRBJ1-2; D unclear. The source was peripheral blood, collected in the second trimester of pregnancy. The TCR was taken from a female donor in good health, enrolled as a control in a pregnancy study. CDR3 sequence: CASSFGTRQEGTF. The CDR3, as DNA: TGTGCCAGCAGCTTCGGCACTCGACAAGAGGGCACCTTC.